One and the same sample provided the 17 T cell receptor beta chains below, sequenced in a study of blood T cells in healthy people across ages. A second PCR of 7 to 11 cycles used a sample-barcoded 5' primer and a J-beta primer mix. MiXCR, run by TCRdb on the 5' RACE reads, gives a single entry per CDR3 protein. Among about 970,000 distinct CDR3 sequences listed, just over 50% were seen once. Material: blood. The receptors stem from a woman aged 55 to 70 in good health.

This clonotype was detected once. This chain joins TRBV27 and TRBJ1-6; D unresolved. V was trimmed by 5 bases and J by 8 bases, leaving 16 bases between them. Germline CDR1 MNHEY, CDR2 SMNVEV (reference sequence). CDR3 length: 15 residues. Here the CDR3 reads CASSIDPAMDSPLHF. The CDR3 region has the DNA TGTGCCAGCAGTATCGACCCGGCAATGGATTCACCCCTCCACTTT.

The chain links TRBV9 to TRBJ2-5, with 7 bases identical to TRBD2. Germline V gene sequence: CDR1 SGDLS, CDR2 YYNGEE. V was clipped by 5 bases and J by 2 bases; unmatched bases: 3. CDR3 length equals 13 residues. The CDR3 loop is CASSWTSQETQYF. The CDR3 nucleotides are TGTGCCAGCAGTTGGACTAGTCAAGAGACCCAGTACTTC.

The rearrangement uses TRBV4-2 and TRBJ2-1, with TRBD2 matching over 14 bases. Germline V gene data show CDR1 as LGHNA and CDR2 as YNFKEQ. The J segment lost 8 bases and the V segment lost 2 bases, leaving 8 bases of the junction unmatched. This CDR3 region has 17 residues. CDR3 nucleotides: TGTGCCAGCAGCCAACCTACCGGGACTAGCGGGAGTCATGAGCAGTTCTTC. Amino acids: CASSQPTGTSGSHEQFF.

The gene calls are TRBV7-8 and TRBJ2-7, with 12 bases lining up with TRBD1. CDR3 length equals 17 residues. Germline V lookup: CDR1 SGHVS, CDR2 FQNEAQ. Trimming at V came to 7 bases and at J to 7 bases, leaving 17 bases not matched to a gene. CDR3 loop: CASITGTGGKNYAEQYF. For the CDR3, the DNA is TGTGCCAGCATCACCGGGACAGGGGGCAAGAACTACGCGGAGCAGTACTTC.

The V gene is TRBV20-1, the J gene TRBJ1-1; D call uncertain. The ends were cut back, 0 bases at V and 3 bases at J, with 14 bases in the middle. Germline CDR1 reads DFQATT; CDR2 reads SNEGSKA (reference sequence). This CDR3 has 15 amino acids. DNA for the CDR3: TGCAGTGCTAGAGATGTGAGAACAGCATACACTGAAGCTTTCTTT. It yields the protein CSARDVRTAYTEAFF.

The chain uses TRBV4-2 and TRBJ2-1, with 7 bases aligning to TRBD2. V was pared by 1 base and J by 2 bases, with 14 bases of the junction left unmatched. Per germline, CDR1 LGHNA and CDR2 YNFKEQ. The length of the CDR3 is 19 residues. The CDR3 region is CASSQGTALRLAAYNEQFF. The CDR3, as DNA: TGTGCCAGCAGCCAAGGTACGGCCCTGCGGCTAGCGGCCTACAATGAGCAGTTCTTC.

The table lists this clonotype with a few counts. The chain links TRBV5-8 to TRBJ1-2, with D possibly matching TRBD1 (5 bases). The CDR3 runs 14 residues. CDR1 and CDR2 from the germline V gene are SGHTS and YDEGEE. V shed 2 bases and J shed 2 bases, with 10 bases lying between them. The DNA of the CDR3 is TGTGCCAGCAGCTTTGAGGGGTGGAACTATGGCTACACCTTC. It translates to CASSFEGWNYGYTF.

The chain recombines TRBV5-1 with TRBJ2-3, with a tentative D call TRBD2 (6 bases). The length of the CDR3 is 16 residues. The germline V gene has CDR1 SGHRS and CDR2 YFSETQ. Trimming took 4 bases from V and 2 from J, leaving 17 bases between them. The CDR3 sequence is CASSAGGRITTDTQYF. The CDR3 DNA is TGCGCCAGCAGCGCCGGAGGGCGGATTACCACAGATACGCAGTATTTT.

The V and J genes are TRBV5-1 and TRBJ2-7, with 8 bases that match TRBD1. Looked up from germline, CDR1 is SGHRS and CDR2 is YFSETQ. This CDR3 has 15 amino acids. The trim removed 4 bases at V and 4 bases at J, leaving 10 bases unmatched. DNA of the CDR3: TGCGCCAGCAGCCTGGGGCAGGGGGCGCAATACGAGCAGTACTTC. Translation: CASSLGQGAQYEQYF. Together with reference TRBV5-1 and TRBJ2-7, the CDR3 gives the full variable domain: KAGVTQTPRYLIKTRGQQVTLSCSPISGHRSVSWYQQTPGQGLQFLFEYFSETQRNKGNFPGRFSGRQFSNSRSEMNVSTLELGDSALYLCASSLGQGAQYEQYFGPGTRLTVT.

The J gene is TRBJ2-1, the V gene TRBV7-9; 8 bases match TRBD2. CDR3 length: 15 amino acids. V shed 4 bases and J 5 bases; nucleotides not matched to a gene: 7. The germline CDR1 and CDR2 sequences are SEHNR and FQNEAQ (reference sequence). The CDR3, as DNA: TGTGCCAGCAGCTCCGATAGCGGGGCAGACAATGAGCAGTTCTTC. Translated: CASSSDSGADNEQFF. Combining the CDR3 with reference TRBV7-9 and TRBJ2-1 gives the whole variable domain DTGVSQNPRHKITKRGQNVTFRCDPISEHNRLYWYRQTLGQGPEFLTYFQNEAQLEKSRLLSDRFSAERPKGSFSTLEIQRTEQGDSAMYLCASSSDSGADNEQFFGPGTRLTVL.

This rearrangement joins TRBV28 to TRBJ1-2; 7 bases line up with TRBD1. This CDR3 region has 14 residues. V trimming: 6 bases; J trimming: 7 bases; junction bases outside the gene matches: 11. CDR1 and CDR2 (germline): MDHEN, SYDVKM. CDR3 residues: CASRNEGGASGYTF. The CDR3 DNA follows: TGTGCCAGCAGAAACGAAGGGGGCGCGAGTGGCTACACCTTC.

The chain recombines TRBV10-2 with TRBJ2-7, with D possibly TRBD2 on 6 matching bases. V was clipped by 10 bases and J by 2 bases, with 18 bases between them. The CDR3 is made up of 14 amino acids. CDR1 and CDR2 from the germline V gene are WSHSY and SAAADI. The CDR3 here is CATQKAGNAYEQYF. The CDR3 bases are TGCGCCACCCAAAAGGCGGGAAACGCCTACGAGCAGTACTTC.

The table lists this clonotype with a few counts. This chain links TRBV7-2 with TRBJ2-7; D unclear. Looked up from germline, CDR1 is SGHTA and CDR2 is FQGNSA. V was trimmed by 5 bases and J by 5 bases, leaving 10 bases between them. The CDR3 length is 12 residues. The CDR3 loop is CASSIATDEQYF. The CDR3 DNA follows: TGTGCCAGCAGCATTGCTACAGACGAGCAGTACTTC.

The chain is built from TRBV7-9 and TRBJ2-3; TRBD2 aligns across 14 bases. This CDR3 has 18 amino acids. V was pared by 4 bases and J by 4 bases, with 10 bases of the junction left unmatched. Germline assignment: CDR1 SEHNR and CDR2 FQNEAQ (reference sequence). CDR3 loop: CASSSPGLAGEGADTQYF. The CDR3 region has the DNA TGTGCCAGCAGCTCCCCGGGACTAGCGGGAGAGGGTGCAGATACGCAGTATTTT.

This chain connects TRBV15 to TRBJ2-5, with D possibly matching TRBD1 (5 bases). The V end lost 1 base, the J end lost 5 bases, and 17 bases lay between the germline ends. CDR3 length: 16 amino acids. From germline, CDR1 is LNHNV and CDR2 YYDKDF (reference sequence). CDR3 DNA: TGTGCCACCAGCAGAGTCCCCTTAGGGGCCGGGGAGACCCAGTACTTC. Translated, it gives CATSRVPLGAGETQYF.

The rearrangement links TRBV4-1 to TRBJ2-7; unclear D gene. In germline, CDR1 is MGHRA, CDR2 YSYEKL. V dropped 1 base and J dropped 2 bases, with 12 bases sitting between them. This CDR3 comprises 15 residues. The CDR3 sequence is CASSQGVDGAYEQYF. In DNA form, the CDR3 reads TGCGCCAGCAGCCAAGGTGTTGATGGGGCCTACGAGCAGTACTTC.

V is TRBV27 and J is TRBJ1-2, with D uncertain. This CDR3 is 13 amino acids long. Trimming removed 6 bases at V and 8 bases at J, with 16 bases between. Germline loops: CDR1 MNHEY, CDR2 SMNVEV (reference sequence). CDR3 in DNA: TGTGCCAGCAGGCCCGGATCAACTCGGGGCTACACCTTC. Encoded protein: CASRPGSTRGYTF.